This TCR beta chain is drawn from a study of blood T cell repertoires in COVID-19. Study overall: Whether acute or convalescent, the COVID-19 samples came from the United States, Italy and Spain. PBMCs, B-cell-depleted T cells, or T cells provided the cDNA or gDNA that made up the material.

Ages ranged from roughly 18 to 100 years, with residence in 24 US areas. Participant reports of clinical history set cohort assignment. Germline V gene sequence: CDR1 SGHRS, CDR2 YFSETQ. The V and J ends lost 5 bases and 6 bases, in that order; junction bases with no gene match: 7. The CDR3 covers 14 residues. Profiled with immunoSEQ multiplex PCR; TCRdb holds only in-frame clones, not every one. This repertoire shows 300,000 to 400,000 clones, roughly 90% found once; its top ten account for around 0.95%. This clonotype was obtained from a woman between 25 and 40 years old with acute COVID-19. The sequencing sample was made of PBMCs or T cells enriched from blood (not recorded which). The chain has TRBV5-1 and TRBJ2-1; TRBD2 matches 8 bases. CDR3 in amino acids: CASRSVREGNEQFF. CDR3 sequence (DNA): TGCGCCAGCAGATCAGTCCGGGAGGGCAATGAGCAGTTCTTC.